These 20 T cell receptor beta chains were sequenced from one sample in a study of T cells in Graves' hyperthyroidism and ophthalmopathy. Amplified regions were TCR beta CDR3 sequences from RNA transcripts. The TCR CDR3 first-round RT-PCR relied on the HTBI primer set. Using its own MiXCR run on the multiplex PCR reads, TCRdb lists one record per CDR3 protein. The repertoire holds approximately 620,000 distinct CDR3 sequences, about 15% seen once, with less than 6% in the top ten. The sequencing input was blood. These receptors were collected from a woman in her twenties or thirties with Graves' hyperthyroidism that later progressed to Graves' ophthalmopathy.

This clonotype was observed at least ten times. This chain joins TRBV12-3 or TRBV12-4 and TRBJ2-7, with D possibly TRBD1 on 7 matching bases. The CDR3 runs 15 residues. V lost 8 bases and J 4 bases, leaving 21 bases between the germline ends. The CDR3 loop reads CASRRASQGGYEQYF. DNA for the CDR3: TGTGCCAGCCGACGGGCTTCCCAGGGGGGATACGAGCAGTACTTC.

This clonotype was counted a few times. Since the CDR3 does not end with the conserved phenylalanine or tryptophan, this likely comes from a read error. The CDR3 bases are TGTGCCAGCAGTCTCAGACCAAATCAGCCCCAGCATGTT. It yields the protein CASSLRPNQPQHV. The chain combines TRBV12-3 or TRBV12-4 with TRBJ1-5; D not certain. The CDR3 is 13 residues long. Trimming shortened V by 5 bases and J by 4 bases, and 9 bases separated the two germline ends.

The J gene is TRBJ2-3, the V gene TRBV6-5; maybe TRBD1 (6 bases). The CDR3 loop spans 16 amino acids. Germline CDR1 MNHEY, CDR2 SVGAGI. Trimming pared 4 bases from V and 4 bases from J, leaving 18 bases between. As DNA, the CDR3 is TGTGCCAGCAGTTCCGTGGAACAGGGATATTCAGATACGCAGTATTTT. Residues: CASSSVEQGYSDTQYF.

This clonotype was recorded many times. The chain combines TRBV6-2 or TRBV6-3 with TRBJ2-7; D unclear. V was cut by 9 bases and J by 4 bases, with 16 bases left in between. The CDR3 has 13 residues. Germline V CDR1 and CDR2: MNHEY, SVGEGT. The CDR3 bases are TGTGCCAGGAGCCCGTTTAGTGGATACGAGCAGTACTTC. The encoded protein is CARSPFSGYEQYF.

This clonotype was recorded at least ten times. The V and J genes are TRBV12-3 or TRBV12-4 and TRBJ1-4; D not resolved. Trimming pared 1 base from V and 5 bases from J, leaving 8 bases between. The CDR3 length is 14 residues. This chain's CDR3 is CASSLVGRNEKLFF. CDR3 DNA: TGTGCCAGCAGTTTAGTCGGGCGCAATGAAAAACTGTTTTTT.

The chain employs TRBV2 and TRBJ2-5, with D maybe TRBD2 (6 bases). The CDR3 has 14 residues. Germline loops: CDR1 SNHLY, CDR2 FYNNEI. Trimming pared 6 bases from V and 1 base from J, leaving 12 bases between. The CDR3 spells CASSPRRVQETQYF. The CDR3, as DNA: TGTGCCAGCAGCCCACGGAGGGTCCAAGAGACCCAGTACTTC.

The chain couples TRBV20-1 to TRBJ2-3, with a weak D call TRBD1 (5 bases). The CDR3 extends over 15 amino acids. Per germline, CDR1 DFQATT and CDR2 SNEGSKA (reference sequence). The V end was cut by 6 bases, the J end by 2 bases, with 18 bases between. The CDR3 DNA reads as TGCAGTGCCCAAGTGGGGCAGGTAGCCACAGATACGCAGTATTTT. Encoded protein: CSAQVGQVATDTQYF.

This clonotype appeared many times. The chain joins TRBV30 to TRBJ1-2; TRBD1 aligns across 9 bases. CDR1 GTSNPN and CDR2 SVGIG come from the germline V gene (reference sequence). The V gene end was trimmed by 2 bases and the J gene end by 7 bases; junction bases not matched to a gene: 8. The CDR3 is 14 amino acids. The chain's CDR3 is CAWSPDRGTAGYTF. The DNA for the CDR3 is TGTGCCTGGAGTCCCGACAGGGGGACAGCTGGCTACACCTTC.

This clonotype was seen more than once but under ten times. The chain employs TRBV7-9 and TRBJ2-7; D gene uncertain. This CDR3 is 16 amino acids long. Deletions cut 2 bases from V and 2 bases from J, with 16 bases between. Looked up from germline, CDR1 is SEHNR and CDR2 is FQNEAQ (reference sequence). CDR3 region: CASSLIETLLAYEQYF. CDR3 DNA: TGTGCCAGCAGCTTAATTGAGACACTATTAGCCTACGAGCAGTACTTC.

The chain has TRBV5-5 and TRBJ1-5; a possible D gene is TRBD1 (5 bases). From germline, CDR1 is SGHKS and CDR2 YYEKEE (reference sequence). The CDR3 sequence is 15 residues long. V lost 0 bases to trimming and J lost 0 bases, with 7 bases between them. The DNA of the CDR3 is TGTGCCAGCAGCTTGGACAGGAGTAGCAATCAGCCCCAGCATTTT. Translating it yields CASSLDRSSNQPQHF.

The chain has TRBV25-1 and TRBJ1-6; D might be TRBD1 (5 bases). Between the trimmed V and J ends, which lost 3 bases and 14 bases, there was a span of 11 bases. Per germline, CDR1 MGHDK and CDR2 SYGVNS. CDR3 length: 12 residues. CDR3 in amino acids: CASSEGPLALHF. The CDR3 nucleotides read TGTGCCAGCAGTGAGGGGCCCCTGGCCCTCCACTTT.

The sample holds many counts of this clonotype. The rearrangement links TRBV12-3 or TRBV12-4 to TRBJ1-1; D is undetermined. This CDR3 is 12 amino acids long. With 3 bases removed from V and 12 bases from J, the gap between germline ends came to 14 bases. The CDR3 loop reads CASSLRVTSTFF. Here the CDR3 DNA reads TGTGCCAGCAGTTTGCGGGTTACATCGACTTTCTTT.

As to this clonotype: This may stem from a read error, because a much larger clone lies one nucleotide away. CDR3 in amino acids: CASSFELAGEGTQYF. For the CDR3, the DNA is TGTGCCAGCAGCTTCGAACTAGCGGGAGAGGGGACCCAGTACTTC. V usage is TRBV7-2 and J usage is TRBJ2-5; TRBD2 matches 11 bases. The germline CDR1 and CDR2 sequences are SGHTA and FQGNSA. There are 15 residues in the CDR3. The V gene end was trimmed by 3 bases and the J gene end by 7 bases; junction bases not matched to a gene: 7.

The V gene is TRBV2, the J gene TRBJ1-5; tentative D call: TRBD1 (6 bases). This CDR3 contains 15 residues. V lost 5 bases to trimming and J lost 0 bases, with 11 bases between them. Germline assignment: CDR1 SNHLY and CDR2 FYNNEI. The CDR3 DNA sequence: TGTGCCAGCAGTCGGGACACTCATAGCAATCAGCCCCAGCATTTT. It translates to CASSRDTHSNQPQHF.

The table lists this clonotype with a few counts. This chain connects TRBV30 to TRBJ2-1; 9 bases align to TRBD2. CDR1 and CDR2 (germline): GTSNPN, SVGIG (reference sequence). Losses at the gene ends were 5 bases for V and 8 bases for J; bases not matched to a gene: 10. The CDR3 consists of 14 residues. In DNA form, the CDR3 reads TGTGCCTGGCTTGCCAGCGGGAGGTCCTATGAGCAGTTCTTC. The encoded protein is CAWLASGRSYEQFF.

This clonotype was detected ten times or more. The rearrangement joins TRBV7-9 to TRBJ2-3; possibly TRBD2 for D (6 bases). V lost 5 bases and J 3 bases, leaving 15 bases between the germline ends. Germline lookup yields CDR1 SEHNR and CDR2 FQNEAQ (reference sequence). The CDR3 runs 15 residues. The CDR3 nucleotides read TGTGCCAGCAGCGCCAGGGACTCGGGGACAGATACGCAGTATTTT. Its protein product is CASSARDSGTDTQYF.

This clonotype was seen at least ten times. The V gene is TRBV24-1, the J gene TRBJ1-1; D gene uncertain. CDR3 length: 12 residues. Looked up from germline, CDR1 is KGHDR and CDR2 is SFDVKD. The V end was cut by 4 bases, the J end by 5 bases, with 7 bases between. The CDR3 DNA reads as TGTGCCACCAGTGAGGGGAAAACTGAAGCTTTCTTT. It translates to CATSEGKTEAFF.

Turning to this clonotype: A single base separates this from a much larger clone, so it may be a read error. The gene calls are TRBV14 and TRBJ2-7; no reliable D call. The CDR3 is 13 residues long. The germline CDR1 and CDR2 sequences are SGHDN and FVKESK. DNA of the CDR3: TGTGCCAGCAGCCAAGTGGGTACCTACGGGCAGTACTTC. It translates to CASSQVGTYGQYF. Drawing the rest from reference TRBV14 and TRBJ2-7, the complete variable domain is EAGVTQFPSHSVIEKGQTVTLRCDPISGHDNLYWYRRVMGKEIKFLLHFVKESKQDESGMPNNRFLAERTGGTYSTLKVQPAELEDSGVYFCASSQVGTYGQYFGPGTRLTVT.

The table lists this clonotype with a count of one. This chain joins TRBV29-1 and TRBJ2-7, with 8 bases that match TRBD1. The V segment lost 7 bases and the J segment 5 bases; nucleotides outside the gene matches: 7. CDR1 and CDR2 from the germline V gene are SQVTM and ANQGSEA. The CDR3 loop spans 12 amino acids. The chain's CDR3 is CSASDRDDEQYF. The CDR3 coding sequence is TGCAGCGCCTCGGACAGGGATGACGAGCAGTACTTC.

The rearrangement links TRBV19 to TRBJ2-5; D is uncertain. CDR1 is LNHDA and CDR2 is SQIVND in the germline V gene (reference sequence). The CDR3 is 16 residues long. Deletions cut 2 bases from V and 2 bases from J, with 15 bases between. Here the CDR3 DNA reads TGTGCCAGTAGTATATCGCATGGTATCCCTCAAGAGACCCAGTACTTC. Translation: CASSISHGIPQETQYF.